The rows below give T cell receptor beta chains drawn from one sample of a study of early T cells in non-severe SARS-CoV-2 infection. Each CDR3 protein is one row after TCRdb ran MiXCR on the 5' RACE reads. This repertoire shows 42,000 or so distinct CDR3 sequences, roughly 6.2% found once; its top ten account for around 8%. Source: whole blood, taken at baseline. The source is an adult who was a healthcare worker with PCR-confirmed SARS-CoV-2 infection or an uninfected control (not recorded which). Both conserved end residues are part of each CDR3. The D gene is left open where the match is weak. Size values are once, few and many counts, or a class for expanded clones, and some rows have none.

cdr3_nt: TGTGCCAGCTCAGAACAGGGGGCGATGGCGCAGTATTTT; cdr3_aa: CASSEQGAMAQYF; d_call: TRBD1; v_call: TRBV18; clone_size: .; j_call: TRBJ2-3
cdr3_nt: TGTGCCAGCAGCCTGTGGCTAGGAAACACTGAAGCTTTCTTT; cdr3_aa: CASSLWLGNTEAFF; d_call: .; v_call: TRBV5-4; clone_size: few; j_call: TRBJ1-1
cdr3_nt: TGCGCCAGCAGCCAAGACGTGGGACTAGCGGGGACCTACAATGAGCAGTTCTTC; cdr3_aa: CASSQDVGLAGTYNEQFF; d_call: TRBD2; v_call: TRBV4-3; clone_size: many; j_call: TRBJ2-1
cdr3_nt: TGTGCCAGCAGCTGGCGCAGGGTCGACAATGAGCAGTTCTTC; cdr3_aa: CASSWRRVDNEQFF; d_call: .; v_call: TRBV5-7; clone_size: many; j_call: TRBJ2-1
cdr3_nt: TGTGCCAGCAGCCAGGACAGCCGTAATGAAAAACTGTTTTTT; cdr3_aa: CASSQDSRNEKLFF; d_call: .; v_call: TRBV3-1; clone_size: many; j_call: TRBJ1-4
cdr3_nt: TGTGCCAGCAGGGCCGGGACTAGCGGGCAAGAGACCCAGTACTTC; cdr3_aa: CASRAGTSGQETQYF; d_call: TRBD2; v_call: TRBV2; clone_size: many; j_call: TRBJ2-5
cdr3_nt: TGTGCCAGCAGTTACCAACTAGATGAAAGGAACACCGGGGAGCTGTTTTTT; cdr3_aa: CASSYQLDERNTGELFF; d_call: .; v_call: TRBV6-2/TRBV6-3; clone_size: few; j_call: TRBJ2-2
cdr3_nt: TGTGCCAGCAGCCAAGTTTCCCGCGCCGGATCCTACGAGCAGTACTTC; cdr3_aa: CASSQVSRAGSYEQYF; d_call: .; v_call: TRBV3-1; clone_size: .; j_call: TRBJ2-7
cdr3_nt: TGTGCCAGCAGCTTAGGGTCGGCGGGGGGAAGGACAGATACGCAGTATTTT; cdr3_aa: CASSLGSAGGRTDTQYF; d_call: TRBD2; v_call: TRBV7-9; clone_size: many; j_call: TRBJ2-3
cdr3_nt: TGTGCCAGCAGACAGGGGGCCCATGGGAACACTGAAGCTTTCTTT; cdr3_aa: CASRQGAHGNTEAFF; d_call: TRBD1; v_call: TRBV12-3/TRBV12-4; clone_size: .; j_call: TRBJ1-1
cdr3_nt: TGTGCCCACCGTCGGGACTCTGGGGCCAACGTCCTGACTTTC; cdr3_aa: CAHRRDSGANVLTF; d_call: .; v_call: TRBV6-1; clone_size: many; j_call: TRBJ2-6
cdr3_nt: TGTGCCAGCAGCCGGGGGGGGTCCTACAATGAGCAGTTCTTC; cdr3_aa: CASSRGGSYNEQFF; d_call: TRBD2; v_call: TRBV6-5; clone_size: .; j_call: TRBJ2-1
cdr3_nt: TGCAGTGCGACGACGACAGGGTTTAGCAATCAGCCCCAGCATTTT; cdr3_aa: CSATTTGFSNQPQHF; d_call: TRBD1; v_call: TRBV20-1; clone_size: many; j_call: TRBJ1-5
cdr3_nt: TGTGCCTGGAGTACCCGGGGAAATCAGCCCCAGCATTTT; cdr3_aa: CAWSTRGNQPQHF; d_call: .; v_call: TRBV30; clone_size: many; j_call: TRBJ1-5
cdr3_nt: TGTGCCAGCAGGCTCCTCGGGGACACCATATATTTT; cdr3_aa: CASRLLGDTIYF; d_call: .; v_call: TRBV6-6; clone_size: .; j_call: TRBJ1-3
cdr3_nt: TGTGCCAGCAGTTTATGGGCAAAATCACCCCTCCACTTT; cdr3_aa: CASSLWAKSPLHF; d_call: .; v_call: TRBV28; clone_size: many; j_call: TRBJ1-6
cdr3_nt: TGTGCCAGCAGTGAGACAGACGTGAACACTGAAGCTTTCTTT; cdr3_aa: CASSETDVNTEAFF; d_call: .; v_call: TRBV6-4; clone_size: few; j_call: TRBJ1-1
cdr3_nt: TGTGCCTGGAGGCCAGGGGTCAATCAGCCCCAGCATTTT; cdr3_aa: CAWRPGVNQPQHF; d_call: .; v_call: TRBV30; clone_size: many; j_call: TRBJ1-5
cdr3_nt: TGCGCCACTCGCCTCGCCAAAAACACTGAAGCTTTCTTT; cdr3_aa: CATRLAKNTEAFF; d_call: .; v_call: TRBV10-1; clone_size: many; j_call: TRBJ1-1
cdr3_nt: TGTGCCAGCAGTAGGGACAGGATTGGGACCGGGGAGCTGTTTTTT; cdr3_aa: CASSRDRIGTGELFF; d_call: TRBD1; v_call: TRBV6-5; clone_size: many; j_call: TRBJ2-2
cdr3_nt: TGTGCCAGTAGTGATCCGGGACGGGAAGAGACCCAGTACTTC; cdr3_aa: CASSDPGREETQYF; d_call: .; v_call: TRBV19; clone_size: few; j_call: TRBJ2-5
cdr3_nt: TGTGCCAGCAATACACAGGGCTACACTGAAGCTTTCTTT; cdr3_aa: CASNTQGYTEAFF; d_call: .; v_call: TRBV6-2/TRBV6-3; clone_size: many; j_call: TRBJ1-1
cdr3_nt: TGCGCCAGCAGCTTGGTGGCGCGAGATCCTAGCACAGATACGCAGTATTTT; cdr3_aa: CASSLVARDPSTDTQYF; d_call: .; v_call: TRBV5-1; clone_size: .; j_call: TRBJ2-3
cdr3_nt: TGTGCCAGCAGCGTAGCTTCAGGGACTGAAGCTTTCTTT; cdr3_aa: CASSVASGTEAFF; d_call: .; v_call: TRBV9; clone_size: few; j_call: TRBJ1-1
cdr3_nt: TGTGCCAGCTCAAGAGTCGGGACAGGGGGCACTGAAGCTTTCTTT; cdr3_aa: CASSRVGTGGTEAFF; d_call: TRBD1; v_call: TRBV18; clone_size: many; j_call: TRBJ1-1
cdr3_nt: TGTGCCAGCAGTTCCGGAACCGGGACAGGCCTAAATAATTCACCCCTCCACTTT; cdr3_aa: CASSSGTGTGLNNSPLHF; d_call: TRBD1; v_call: TRBV7-2; clone_size: many; j_call: TRBJ1-6
cdr3_nt: TGTGCCTGGACTCGCGTGAGCTCCTACGAGCAGTACTTC; cdr3_aa: CAWTRVSSYEQYF; d_call: .; v_call: TRBV30; clone_size: many; j_call: TRBJ2-7
cdr3_nt: TGTGCCAGCAGTAACAAGGGCGTAGAGACCCAGTACTTC; cdr3_aa: CASSNKGVETQYF; d_call: .; v_call: TRBV27; clone_size: .; j_call: TRBJ2-5